The 25 T cell receptor beta chains below all came from one sample that was sequenced in a study of shared clonotypes between healthy human individuals. This table comes from immunoSEQ multiplex PCR, and its TCRdb copy is limited to in-frame clones, with some not included. Among about 2.2 million clones listed, under 95% were seen once. The naive CD8 fraction comprised CD45RO-negative cells positively selected for CCR7 and excluded terminally differentiated effector memory CD45RA+ cells. Sequenced input: naive CD8+ T cells from PBMCs. These receptors were collected from a man younger than 35 in good health. Some clones in this sample may be carry-over from other donors' samples.

The chain carries TRBV27 and TRBJ2-7, with D possibly being TRBD2 (6 bases). CDR1 and CDR2 from the germline V gene are MNHEY and SMNVEV (reference sequence). Trimming took off 9 bases at V and 0 bases at J, with 18 bases between the two ends. CDR3 size: 15 residues. CDR3 bases: TGTGCCAGTTGTGACCGGGGACTCAGCTCCTACGAGCAGTACTTC. Protein: CASCDRGLSSYEQYF.

As to this clone: The junction departs from the called germline gene at one end, perhaps through a read error. V usage is TRBV29-1 and J usage is TRBJ1-2, with 7 bases fitting TRBD1. Germline CDR1 and CDR2: SQVTM and ANQGSEA. This CDR3 has 13 amino acids. The CDR3 sequence: CSAEGQGELGYTF. The CDR3 bases are TGCAGCGCTGAAGGGCAGGGGGAACTTGGCTACACCTTC.

The CDR3 reads CASSLDRGLHQPQHF. CDR3 in DNA: TGTGCCAGCAGTTTGGACAGGGGCCTTCATCAGCCCCAGCATTTT. The genes are TRBV6-5 and TRBJ1-5; 9 positions match TRBD1. This CDR3 region has 15 residues. J lost 5 bases, V lost 4 bases, and 6 bases had no gene match. CDR1 MNHEY and CDR2 SVGAGI come from the germline V gene.

V gene TRBV7-6 combines with J gene TRBJ2-7; 8 positions agree with TRBD1. The trim removed 5 bases at V and 2 bases at J, leaving 5 bases unmatched. CDR3 length equals 14 residues. The germline V gene has CDR1 SGHVS and CDR2 FNYEAQ. The CDR3 bases are TGTGCCAGCAGCCCCGGGACAGGACCCTACGAGCAGTACTTC. This translates into CASSPGTGPYEQYF.

This chain uses TRBV6-6 with TRBJ2-7; 9 nucleotides align to TRBD2. The CDR3 is 15 residues long. Germline V gene sequence: CDR1 MNHNY, CDR2 SVGAGI (reference sequence). V was pared by 6 bases and J by 2 bases, with 8 bases of the junction left unmatched. CDR3 protein: CASSSRREGPYEQYF. The CDR3 nucleotides are TGTGCCAGCAGCTCCCGGCGGGAGGGTCCCTACGAGCAGTACTTC.

The rearrangement uses TRBV11-2 and TRBJ2-7; tentative D call: TRBD1 (6 bases). V dropped 5 bases and J dropped 1 base, with 12 bases sitting between them. From germline, CDR1 is SGHAT and CDR2 FQNNGV. The CDR3 is 14 residues long. CDR3 amino acids: CASSHTGPSYEQYF. The CDR3 bases are TGTGCCAGCAGCCACACAGGGCCATCCTACGAGCAGTACTTC.

V is TRBV28 and J is TRBJ2-3; D ambiguous. With 2 bases removed from V and 2 bases from J, the gap between germline ends came to 8 bases. The CDR3 covers 14 residues. Looked up from germline, CDR1 is MDHEN and CDR2 is SYDVKM. Here the CDR3 DNA reads TGTGCCAGCAGTTTAATTAGCCTCACAGATACGCAGTATTTT. Protein sequence: CASSLISLTDTQYF.

The gene calls are TRBV19 and TRBJ2-3; 12 bases align to TRBD1. V shed 6 bases and J 9 bases; nucleotides not matched to a gene: 13. CDR1 is LNHDA, CDR2 SQIVND, per germline (reference sequence). The length of the CDR3 is 16 residues. CDR3 amino acids: CASSLMGQGAMDTQYF. Here the CDR3 DNA reads TGTGCCAGTAGCCTTATGGGACAGGGGGCGATGGACACGCAGTATTTT. Together with reference TRBV19 and TRBJ2-3, the CDR3 gives the full variable domain: DGGITQSPKYLFRKEGQNVTLSCEQNLNHDAMYWYRQDPGQGLRLIYYSQIVNDFQKGDIAEGYSVSREKKESFPLTVTSAQKNPTAFYLCASSLMGQGAMDTQYFGPGTRLTVL.

The chain recombines TRBV9 with TRBJ2-5; possibly TRBD2 for D (5 bases). There are 15 residues in the CDR3. The V and J ends lost 0 bases and 5 bases respectively, with 14 bases between them. Germline lookup yields CDR1 SGDLS and CDR2 YYNGEE. This CDR3 is CASSVGGAVQETQYF. CDR3 nucleotide sequence: TGTGCCAGCAGCGTAGGGGGAGCGGTCCAGGAGACCCAGTACTTC. The full variable domain, completed using reference TRBV9 and TRBJ2-5, is DSGVTQTPKHLITATGQRVTLRCSPRSGDLSVYWYQQSLDQGLQFLIQYYNGEERAKGNILERFSAQQFPDLHSELNLSSLELGDSALYFCASSVGGAVQETQYFGPGTRLLVL.

Worth noting for this clone: Other DNA sequences within the sample encode an identical CDR3. The J gene is TRBJ2-7, the V gene TRBV25-1, with no clear D. The CDR3 is made up of 12 amino acids. Germline CDR1 and CDR2: MGHDK and SYGVNS. Trimming left V 1 base short and J 7 bases short, with 8 bases between. The CDR3 here is CASSELGYEQYF. CDR3 bases: TGTGCCAGCAGTGAATTAGGTTATGAGCAGTACTTC.

J is TRBJ1-2 and V is TRBV19; possible D gene TRBD1, 5 bases. The CDR3 loop spans 13 amino acids. The germline V gene encodes CDR1 LNHDA and CDR2 SQIVND (reference sequence). The germline V and J ends were trimmed by 7 bases and 4 bases, with 13 bases remaining between them. The CDR3 loop is CASTGAIVYGYTF. The CDR3 DNA sequence: TGTGCCAGTACCGGGGCTATCGTCTATGGCTACACCTTC. Full variable domain (rest looked up from reference TRBV19 and TRBJ1-2): DGGITQSPKYLFRKEGQNVTLSCEQNLNHDAMYWYRQDPGQGLRLIYYSQIVNDFQKGDIAEGYSVSREKKESFPLTVTSAQKNPTAFYLCASTGAIVYGYTFGSGTRLTVV.

On this clone: This specimen includes other DNA sequences encoding the same CDR3. As DNA, the CDR3 is TGTGCCAGCAGTTCTGGCCTCTCGTACGAGCAGTACTTC. This sequence encodes CASSSGLSYEQYF. The chain has TRBV14 and TRBJ2-7; D is ambiguous. The CDR3 covers 13 residues. Germline V lookup: CDR1 SGHDN, CDR2 FVKESK. V was cut by 6 bases and J by 4 bases, with 13 bases left in between.

The V gene is TRBV27, the J gene TRBJ1-1; 11 bases map to TRBD1. This CDR3 spans 14 amino acids. Germline trimming cut 10 bases from V and 5 bases from J; bases unmatched to any gene: 9. CDR1 and CDR2 (germline): MNHEY, SMNVEV (reference sequence). CDR3 coding DNA: TGTGCCACCCAGGACAGGGGGCGTTTTACTGAAGCTTTCTTT. Amino acids: CATQDRGRFTEAFF.

This clone was recorded only once. This chain joins TRBV5-1 and TRBJ1-2; D not resolved. Germline V gene sequence: CDR1 SGHRS, CDR2 YFSETQ. The CDR3 totals 14 residues. Trimming removed 0 bases from V and 8 bases from J, with 14 bases in between. This CDR3 is CASSLADPRLGYTF. In DNA form, the CDR3 reads TGCGCCAGCAGCTTGGCGGATCCCCGGTTGGGCTACACCTTC. The full variable domain, completed using reference TRBV5-1 and TRBJ1-2, is KAGVTQTPRYLIKTRGQQVTLSCSPISGHRSVSWYQQTPGQGLQFLFEYFSETQRNKGNFPGRFSGRQFSNSRSEMNVSTLELGDSALYLCASSLADPRLGYTFGSGTRLTVV.

The V and J genes are TRBV5-8 and TRBJ2-5, with D perhaps TRBD1 or TRBD2 (5 bases each). Trimming left V 4 bases short and J 12 bases short, with 13 bases between. The CDR3 runs to 11 residues. Germline CDR1 SGHTS, CDR2 YDEGEE. The CDR3 DNA is TGTGCCAGCAGCACGGGGACCGTTAAGTACTTC. Its translation is CASSTGTVKYF.

The rearrangement joins TRBV6-1 to TRBJ2-1; no reliable D call. CDR1 is MNHNS and CDR2 is SASEGT in the germline V gene. V was clipped by 4 bases and J by 4 bases, with 14 bases between them. The length of the CDR3 is 15 residues. The CDR3 loop reads CASSVMDGAYNEQFF. CDR3 bases: TGTGCCAGCAGTGTTATGGACGGAGCTTACAATGAGCAGTTCTTC.

V is TRBV28 and J is TRBJ2-7, with D tentatively TRBD2 (5 bases). CDR3 length equals 14 residues. V was cut by 8 bases and J by 5 bases, with 19 bases left in between. Germline CDR1 and CDR2: MDHEN and SYDVKM. The CDR3 loop is CASCWRTASHEQYF. CDR3 nucleotides: TGTGCCAGCTGCTGGAGGACGGCTAGCCACGAGCAGTACTTC.

The chain is built from TRBV6-5 and TRBJ2-7, with a tentative D call TRBD2 (6 bases). Germline V gives CDR1 MNHEY, CDR2 SVGAGI. This CDR3 is built from 15 residues. V lost 5 bases and J 4 bases, leaving 18 bases between the germline ends. The CDR3: CASSPGLPINYEQYF. The DNA for the CDR3 is TGTGCCAGCAGTCCGGGACTTCCCATCAATTACGAGCAGTACTTC.

The V call is TRBV19, the J call TRBJ2-1; D unclear. CDR1 LNHDA and CDR2 SQIVND come from the germline V gene (reference sequence). The CDR3 length is 14 residues. V was trimmed by 3 bases and J by 5 bases, leaving 11 bases between them. The CDR3 protein is CASSMGQSHNEQFF. The CDR3 bases are TGTGCCAGTAGTATGGGCCAGTCTCACAATGAGCAGTTCTTC.

The chain couples TRBV28 to TRBJ2-3; 9 nucleotides line up with TRBD2. V gave up 5 bases and J gave up 4 bases; unmatched junction bases: 13. CDR3 length: 17 amino acids. Germline-derived CDR1 and CDR2 are MDHEN and SYDVKM. The CDR3 sequence: CASSSPGLALESDTQYF. The CDR3 DNA is TGTGCCAGCAGTAGTCCGGGACTAGCACTCGAATCAGATACGCAGTATTTT.

J is TRBJ1-2 and V is TRBV4-1, with TRBD1 identical over 7 bases. CDR3 length: 14 amino acids. CDR1 is MGHRA, CDR2 YSYEKL, per germline. V shed 3 bases, J shed 3 bases, and the junction held 4 bases outside the gene matches. The CDR3 nucleotides read TGCGCCAGCAGCCAGTCCGGGACAGACTATGGCTACACCTTC. It specifies CASSQSGTDYGYTF.

V is TRBV9 and J is TRBJ2-7; 7 bases are a match to TRBD1. CDR3 length equals 14 residues. The V and J ends lost 4 bases and 1 base, in that order; junction bases with no gene match: 5. Looked up from germline, CDR1 is SGDLS and CDR2 is YYNGEE. Here the CDR3 reads CASSLGQESYEQYF. The CDR3 DNA sequence: TGTGCCAGCAGCCTCGGACAGGAGTCCTACGAGCAGTACTTC.

This chain uses TRBV25-1 with TRBJ1-5, with TRBD1 identical over 8 bases. Germline V lookup: CDR1 MGHDK, CDR2 SYGVNS. V lost 4 bases to trimming and J lost 3 bases; unmatched junction nucleotides: 2. This CDR3 has 14 residues. The CDR3 loop is CASSGQGYNQPQHF. The CDR3 DNA follows: TGTGCCAGCAGTGGACAGGGGTACAATCAGCCCCAGCATTTT.

The CDR3 region has the DNA TGTGCCAGCAGCTTGGCACCCGGGGCCCACAATGAGCAGTTCTTC. The encoded protein is CASSLAPGAHNEQFF. V usage is TRBV5-8 and J usage is TRBJ2-1; D may correspond to TRBD1 or TRBD2 (5 bases each). Germline V CDR1 and CDR2: SGHTS, YDEGEE. This CDR3 contains 15 residues. V shed 0 bases and J shed 5 bases, with 12 bases lying between them. The variable domain in full, completed from reference TRBV5-8 and TRBJ2-1, reads EAGVTQSPTHLIKTRGQQATLRCSPISGHTSVYWYQQALGLGLQFLLWYDEGEERNRGNFPPRFSGRQFPNYSSELNVNALELEDSALYLCASSLAPGAHNEQFFGPGTRLTVL.

The V and J genes are TRBV7-9 and TRBJ1-4, with D unclear. The V end was cut by 5 bases, the J end by 8 bases, with 15 bases between. Germline V lookup: CDR1 SEHNR, CDR2 FQNEAQ (reference sequence). This CDR3 spans 14 amino acids. Written as DNA, the CDR3 is TGTGCCAGCAGCCCCATAAGGGCCAACGAAAAACTGTTTTTT. This sequence encodes CASSPIRANEKLFF.